This is a list of T cell receptor beta chains from one sample in a study of cytomegalovirus exposure and HLA in healthy donors. Sequencing used immunoSEQ multiplex PCR; TCRdb keeps in-frame clones, though not all of them. Reported are about 200,000 clones; the ten largest clones contain around 1.1%. The sequenced sample consisted of PBMCs. These receptors were taken from a girl aged 2 to 9 in good health and CMV-seropositive. CDR3s include the opening cysteine and the closing phenylalanine or tryptophan. D genes are given only for firm matches.

D gene	J gene	V gene	CDR3 length	CDR3 DNA	CDR3 protein
TRBD1	TRBJ2-7	TRBV30	14	TGTGCCTGGAGTGTAGGGACAGGGGGCTACGAGCAGTACTTC	CAWSVGTGGYEQYF
NA	TRBJ2-6	TRBV19	16	TGTGCCAGTAGTATGCGAGGGGGAGCTGGGGCCAACGTCCTGACTTTC	CASSMRGGAGANVLTF
NA	TRBJ1-2	TRBV5-1	13	TGCGCCAGCAGCCTGGGCAGACGGGATGGCTACACCTTC	CASSLGRRDGYTF
TRBD1	TRBJ2-4	TRBV20-1	11	TGCAGTGCTAGGGCGGACAGGTCAAAGTACTTC	CSARADRSKYF
NA	TRBJ2-7	TRBV25-1	13	TGTGCCGCCAAAGGGGGGGCTCCCTACGAGCAGTACTTC	CAAKGGAPYEQYF
TRBD1	TRBJ1-2	TRBV2	14	TGTGCCAGCAGTGGAATCCGGGACAGCTATGGCTACACCTTC	CASSGIRDSYGYTF
TRBD1	TRBJ2-1	TRBV6-5	14	TGTGCCAGCACAAAGCGGGACAGGGGGAGCGAGCAGTTCTTC	CASTKRDRGSEQFF
NA	TRBJ2-3	TRBV28	11	TGTGCCAGCACGGCAGCGGGTTTTGCGTATTTT	CASTAAGFAYF
NA	TRBJ2-7	TRBV6-5	14	TGTGCCAGCAGGCCCCAGGACTGGTGGTACGAGCAGTACTTC	CASRPQDWWYEQYF
NA	TRBJ2-3	TRBV5-1	14	TGCGCCAGCCGTCCGGAGAGGGGCACAGATACGCAGTATTTT	CASRPERGTDTQYF
TRBD2	TRBJ2-1	TRBV19	16	TGTGCCAGTAGTCCCCACCGACTAGCGGGAGAAGCCGAGCAGTTCTTC	CASSPHRLAGEAEQFF
NA	TRBJ2-5	TRBV11-2	15	TGTGCCAGCAGTTACTTCGGGGACAACCAAGAGACCCAGTACTTC	CASSYFGDNQETQYF
NA	TRBJ1-3	TRBV11-1	15	TGTGCCAGCAGCCCAGACAGAGACTCTGGAAACACCATATATTTT	CASSPDRDSGNTIYF
NA	TRBJ1-5	TRBV28	16	TGTGCCAGCAGCCCGGGGTACCTCGGGAGCAATCAGCCCCAGCATTTT	CASSPGYLGSNQPQHF
TRBD1	TRBJ2-1	TRBV18	13	TGTGCCAGCTCACAGGGACAGAACAATGAGCAGTTCTTC	CASSQGQNNEQFF
NA	TRBJ1-5	TRBV10-3	14	TGTGCCACCCGACTAGGGGACGGCAATCAGCCCCAGCATTTT	CATRLGDGNQPQHF
NA	TRBJ2-1	TRBV7-9	17	TGTGCCAGCAGCTTAGGCGTCGGAACAGACTCCTACAATGAGCAGTTCTTC	CASSLGVGTDSYNEQFF
NA	TRBJ1-2	TRBV28	15	TGTGCCAGCAGTTTATACAGGGCAAAAATTACGGGCTACACCTTC	CASSLYRAKITGYTF
TRBD2	TRBJ2-5	TRBV5-1	15	TGCGCCAGCAGCCGGACTAGCGGGAATCAAGAGACCCAGTACTTC	CASSRTSGNQETQYF
NA	TRBJ2-7	TRBV27	12	TGTGCCAGCAGGACTCAGGGGTACGAGCAGTACTTC	CASRTQGYEQYF
NA	TRBJ1-2	TRBV6-1	15	TGTGCCAGCAGTACATCGGGATCAACAGGGTATGGCTACACCTTC	CASSTSGSTGYGYTF
TRBD2	TRBJ2-1	TRBV2	17	TGTGCCAGCACTATCCAGGGTGTTAGCGGGAGCTACAATGAGCAGTTCTTC	CASTIQGVSGSYNEQFF
TRBD2	TRBJ2-3	TRBV28	16	TGTGCCAGCAGTTTAATAGCGGGGGGGATCACAGATACGCAGTATTTT	CASSLIAGGITDTQYF
TRBD2	TRBJ2-3	TRBV5-4	16	TGTGCCAGCAGCCTCGGACTAGCGGGCCCCACAGATACGCAGTATTTT	CASSLGLAGPTDTQYF